This T cell receptor (beta chain) was identified in a study of blood T cell repertoires in COVID-19. Study as a whole: COVID-19 samples, acute and convalescent, were from the United States, Italy and Spain.

CDR3 length: 12 amino acids. Germline CDR1 is SGHDT and CDR2 is YYEEEE. V was shortened by 2 bases and J by 6 bases, with 5 bases between the two germline ends. Assay: immunoSEQ multiplex PCR; the TCRdb copy retains only in-frame clones and omits some. The sample shows about 280,000 clones, over 75% of them seen only once. V and J are TRBV5-6 and TRBJ1-4; D gene unclear. The receptor was derived from a man aged 18 to 35 with active or convalescent COVID-19. Sample: peripheral blood. The CDR3 is CASSFLDEKLFF. The CDR3 nucleotides read TGTGCCAGCAGCTTCCTCGATGAAAAACTGTTTTTT. The complete variable domain, with remaining parts taken from reference TRBV5-6 and TRBJ1-4, reads DAGVTQSPTHLIKTRGQQVTLRCSPKSGHDTVSWYQQALGQGPQFIFQYYEEEERQRGNFPDRFSGHQFPNYSSELNVNALLLGDSALYLCASSFLDEKLFFGSGTQLSVL.